These 9 T cell receptor beta chains originate from one sample sequenced in a study of T-cell reconstitution after alpha-beta-depleted transplantation in children. Unique molecular identifiers were built into the TCRbeta library. Each CDR3 protein is one row after TCRdb ran MiXCR on the PCR reads. The sample has about 200,000 distinct CDR3 sequences, roughly 7% seen once. This material consisted of PBMCs, taken before TCRalphabeta/CD19-depleted stem cell transplant. Source of these receptors: a boy aged 2 to 10 with acute lymphoblastic leukemia, due to receive a stem cell transplant.

In its sample, this clonotype was seen many times. CDR3: CASSTRTNTDTQYF. The CDR3 region has the DNA TGTGCCAGCAGCACCCGGACTAACACAGATACGCAGTATTTT. The chain has TRBV9 and TRBJ2-3; tentative D call: TRBD2 (6 bases). From germline, CDR1 is SGDLS and CDR2 YYNGEE. Trimming took 4 bases from V and 2 from J, leaving 11 bases between them. The CDR3 is 14 amino acids.

This clonotype was counted many times. V and J are TRBV12-3 or TRBV12-4 and TRBJ2-5, with D possibly being TRBD1 or TRBD2 (5 bases each). The CDR3 runs 14 residues. V was pared by 7 bases and J by 3 bases, with 15 bases between. CDR3 coding DNA: TGTGCCAGCACCCTGGGACCACTTGAAGAGACCCAGTACTTC. Its protein is CASTLGPLEETQYF.

Many counts were recorded for this clonotype. The CDR3: CASSPGGGEQFF. The CDR3 nucleotides are TGTGCCAGCAGCCCCGGGGGTGGTGAGCAGTTCTTC. The chain has TRBV9 and TRBJ2-1, with D tentatively TRBD2 (6 bases). There are 12 residues in the CDR3. The V end was cut by 4 bases, the J end by 9 bases, with 11 bases between. Germline V gives CDR1 SGDLS, CDR2 YYNGEE.

Ten or more counts support this clonotype. The V call is TRBV7-3, the J call TRBJ1-1; D gene uncertain. CDR3 length: 13 residues. With 4 bases removed from V and 4 bases from J, the gap between germline ends came to 10 bases. Germline V gene lookup returns CDR1 SGHTA and CDR2 FQGTGA. The CDR3 bases are TGTGCCAGCAGCTCCATGGCAGGCACTGAAGCTTTCTTT. The encoded protein is CASSSMAGTEAFF.

This clonotype has ten or more counts. This chain links TRBV21-1 with TRBJ2-1. TRBV21-1 has pseudogene status. CDR3 length: 13 amino acids. CDR3 DNA sequence: TGTGCCAGCATAATAAGACCTTTGGATGAGCAGTTCTTC. This sequence encodes CASIIRPLDEQFF.

V usage is TRBV11-2 and J usage is TRBJ2-7; either TRBD1 or TRBD2 may supply D (6 bases each). The CDR3 extends over 13 amino acids. V was trimmed by 8 bases and J by 4 bases, leaving 15 bases between them. Germline V lookup: CDR1 SGHAT, CDR2 FQNNGV. In nucleotides, the CDR3 is TGTGCCAGCCGGAGGGGGGTGGCGTACGAGCAGTACTTC. Translated: CASRRGVAYEQYF.

The V and J genes are TRBV5-1 and TRBJ2-7, with 8 bases lining up with TRBD1. The CDR3 covers 13 residues. The V gene end was trimmed by 6 bases and the J gene end by 6 bases; junction bases not matched to a gene: 8. Germline lookup yields CDR1 SGHRS and CDR2 YFSETQ. In DNA form, the CDR3 reads TGCGCCAGCACCGGACAGGGTACTAGCGAGCAGTACTTC. It specifies CASTGQGTSEQYF.

This clonotype was counted at least ten times. The chain recombines TRBV10-3 with TRBJ2-5; no reliable D call. Per germline, CDR1 ENHRY and CDR2 SYGVKD. There are 12 residues in the CDR3. V was cut by 0 bases and J by 3 bases, with 2 bases left in between. CDR3 sequence reads: CAISESKETQYF. The CDR3 nucleotides are TGTGCCATCAGTGAGTCGAAAGAGACCCAGTACTTC.

This clonotype was recorded at least ten times. The gene calls are TRBV5-6 and TRBJ2-1; a weak D match, TRBD2 (6 bases). CDR3 length: 13 amino acids. Germline-derived CDR1 and CDR2 are SGHDT and YYEEEE. Trimming stripped 2 bases from V and 6 bases from J, with 9 bases between. The CDR3: CASSFGRPNEQFF. In nucleotides, the CDR3 is TGTGCCAGCAGCTTTGGGAGGCCCAATGAGCAGTTCTTC.